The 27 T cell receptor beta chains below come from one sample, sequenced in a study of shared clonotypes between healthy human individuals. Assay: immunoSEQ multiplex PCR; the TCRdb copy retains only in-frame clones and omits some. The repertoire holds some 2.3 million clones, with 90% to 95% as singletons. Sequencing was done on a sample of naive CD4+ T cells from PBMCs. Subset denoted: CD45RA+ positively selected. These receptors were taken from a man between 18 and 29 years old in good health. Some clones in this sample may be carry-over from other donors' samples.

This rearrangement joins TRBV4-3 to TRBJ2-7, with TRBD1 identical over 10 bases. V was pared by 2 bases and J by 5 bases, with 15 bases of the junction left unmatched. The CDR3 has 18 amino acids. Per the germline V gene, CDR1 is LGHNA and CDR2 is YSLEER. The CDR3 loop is CASSQYISGTGDPHEQYF. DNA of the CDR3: TGCGCCAGCAGCCAATATATCTCTGGGACAGGGGACCCGCACGAGCAGTACTTC.

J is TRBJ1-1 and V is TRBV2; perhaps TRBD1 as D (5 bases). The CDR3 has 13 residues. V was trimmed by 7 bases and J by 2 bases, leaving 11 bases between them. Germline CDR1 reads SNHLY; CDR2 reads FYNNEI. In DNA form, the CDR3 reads TGTGCCAGCATTAGGGACCGAAACACTGAAGCTTTCTTT. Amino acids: CASIRDRNTEAFF.

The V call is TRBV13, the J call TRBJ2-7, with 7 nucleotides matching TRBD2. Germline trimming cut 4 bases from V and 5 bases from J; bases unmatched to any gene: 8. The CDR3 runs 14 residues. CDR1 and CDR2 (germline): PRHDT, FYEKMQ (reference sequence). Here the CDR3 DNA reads TGTGCCAGCAGCTCAAGCGGGGTCTTAGACGAGCAGTACTTC. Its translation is CASSSSGVLDEQYF.

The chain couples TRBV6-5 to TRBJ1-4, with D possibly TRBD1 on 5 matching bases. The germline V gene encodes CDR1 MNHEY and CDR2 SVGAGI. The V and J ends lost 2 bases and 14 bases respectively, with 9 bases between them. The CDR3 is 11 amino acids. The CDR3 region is CASSYGAKLFF. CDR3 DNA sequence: TGTGCCAGCAGTTACGGGGCGAAGCTGTTTTTT.

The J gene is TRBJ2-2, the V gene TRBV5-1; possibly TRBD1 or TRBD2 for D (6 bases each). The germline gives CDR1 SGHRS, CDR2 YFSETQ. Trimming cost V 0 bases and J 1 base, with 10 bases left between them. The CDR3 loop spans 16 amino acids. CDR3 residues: CASSLEGGLNTGELFF. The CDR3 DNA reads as TGCGCCAGCAGCTTGGAGGGGGGCCTGAACACCGGGGAGCTGTTTTTT. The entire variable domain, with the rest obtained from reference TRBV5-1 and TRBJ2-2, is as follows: KAGVTQTPRYLIKTRGQQVTLSCSPISGHRSVSWYQQTPGQGLQFLFEYFSETQRNKGNFPGRFSGRQFSNSRSEMNVSTLELGDSALYLCASSLEGGLNTGELFFGEGSRLTVL.

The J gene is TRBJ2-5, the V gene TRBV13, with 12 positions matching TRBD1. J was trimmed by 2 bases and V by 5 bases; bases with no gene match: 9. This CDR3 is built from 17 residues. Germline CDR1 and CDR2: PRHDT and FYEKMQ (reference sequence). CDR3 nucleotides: TGTGCCAGCAGCATGGGGACAGGGGGCATGAGGCAAGAGACCCAGTACTTC. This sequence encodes CASSMGTGGMRQETQYF.

CDR3 loop: CASSLTGVVDTQYF. The CDR3 nucleotides are TGTGCCAGCAGCTTAACGGGTGTCGTGGATACGCAGTATTTT. The chain employs TRBV7-2 and TRBJ2-3; unclear D gene. V was shortened by 2 bases and J by 6 bases, with 12 bases between the two germline ends. This CDR3 has 14 residues. Germline CDR1 is SGHTA and CDR2 is FQGNSA.

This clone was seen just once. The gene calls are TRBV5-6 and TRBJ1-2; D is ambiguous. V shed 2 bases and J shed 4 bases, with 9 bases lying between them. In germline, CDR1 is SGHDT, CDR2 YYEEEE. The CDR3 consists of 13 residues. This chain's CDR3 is CASSFERGYGYTF. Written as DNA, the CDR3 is TGTGCCAGCAGCTTTGAGCGGGGCTATGGCTACACCTTC.

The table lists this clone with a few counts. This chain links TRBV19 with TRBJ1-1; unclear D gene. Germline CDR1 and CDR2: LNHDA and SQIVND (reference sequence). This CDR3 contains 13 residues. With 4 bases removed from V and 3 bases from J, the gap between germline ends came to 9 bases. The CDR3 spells CASSTGVYTEAFF. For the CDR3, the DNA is TGTGCCAGTAGTACCGGGGTGTACACTGAAGCTTTCTTT.

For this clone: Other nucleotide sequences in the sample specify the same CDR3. CDR3 nucleotide sequence: TGTGCCAGCAGTCTGGTGGACTATGGCTACACCTTC. Translation gives CASSLVDYGYTF. The rearrangement links TRBV28 to TRBJ1-2; D remains unclear. The germline V and J ends were trimmed by 5 bases and 3 bases, with 7 bases remaining between them. Per the germline V gene, CDR1 is MDHEN and CDR2 is SYDVKM. The CDR3 runs to 12 residues.

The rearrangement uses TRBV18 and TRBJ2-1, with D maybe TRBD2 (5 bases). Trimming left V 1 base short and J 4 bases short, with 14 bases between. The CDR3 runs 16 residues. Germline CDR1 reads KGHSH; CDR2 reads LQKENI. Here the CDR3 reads CASSPQAGSGYNEQFF. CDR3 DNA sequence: TGTGCCAGCTCACCACAGGCGGGTTCAGGATACAATGAGCAGTTCTTC.

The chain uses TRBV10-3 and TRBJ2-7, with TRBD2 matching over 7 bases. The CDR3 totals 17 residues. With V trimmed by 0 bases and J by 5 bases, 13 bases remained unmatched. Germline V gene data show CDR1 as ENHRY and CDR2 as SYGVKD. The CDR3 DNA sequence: TGTGCCATCAGTGAGTCGGCCCTCTGGGGGGGTCAGGACGAGCAGTACTTC. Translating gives CAISESALWGGQDEQYF.

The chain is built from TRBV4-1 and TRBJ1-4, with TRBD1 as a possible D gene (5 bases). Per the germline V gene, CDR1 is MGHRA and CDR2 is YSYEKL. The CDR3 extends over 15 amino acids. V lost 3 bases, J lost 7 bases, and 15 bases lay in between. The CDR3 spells CASSQKIGGGEKLFF. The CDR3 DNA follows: TGCGCCAGCAGCCAGAAAATCGGGGGTGGTGAAAAACTGTTTTTT.

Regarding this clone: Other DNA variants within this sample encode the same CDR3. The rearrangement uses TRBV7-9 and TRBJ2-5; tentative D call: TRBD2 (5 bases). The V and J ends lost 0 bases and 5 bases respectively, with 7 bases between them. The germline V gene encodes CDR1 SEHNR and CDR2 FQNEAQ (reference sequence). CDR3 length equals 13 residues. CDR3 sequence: CASSLAGVETQYF. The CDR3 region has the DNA TGTGCCAGCAGCTTAGCGGGAGTTGAGACCCAGTACTTC.

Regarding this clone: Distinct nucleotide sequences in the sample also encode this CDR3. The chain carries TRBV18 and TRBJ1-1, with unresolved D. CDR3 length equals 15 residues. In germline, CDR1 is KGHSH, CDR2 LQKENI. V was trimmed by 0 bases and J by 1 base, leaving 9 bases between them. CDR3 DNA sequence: TGTGCCAGCTCACCACCACGGCCAGGGAACACTGAAGCTTTCTTT. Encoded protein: CASSPPRPGNTEAFF.

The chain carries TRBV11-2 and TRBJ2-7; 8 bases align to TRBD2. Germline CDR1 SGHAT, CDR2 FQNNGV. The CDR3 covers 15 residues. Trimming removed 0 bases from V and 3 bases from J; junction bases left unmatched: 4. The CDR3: CASSLDRGGFYEQYF. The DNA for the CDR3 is TGTGCCAGCAGCTTAGATCGCGGGGGGTTCTACGAGCAGTACTTC.

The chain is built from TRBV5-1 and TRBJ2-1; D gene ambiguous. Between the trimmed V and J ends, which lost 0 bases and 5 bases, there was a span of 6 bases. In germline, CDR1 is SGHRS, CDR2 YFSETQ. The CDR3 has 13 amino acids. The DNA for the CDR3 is TGCGCCAGCAGCTTGGCCATGGACAATGAGCAGTTCTTC. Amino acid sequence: CASSLAMDNEQFF. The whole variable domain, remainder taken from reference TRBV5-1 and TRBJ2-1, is KAGVTQTPRYLIKTRGQQVTLSCSPISGHRSVSWYQQTPGQGLQFLFEYFSETQRNKGNFPGRFSGRQFSNSRSEMNVSTLELGDSALYLCASSLAMDNEQFFGPGTRLTVL.

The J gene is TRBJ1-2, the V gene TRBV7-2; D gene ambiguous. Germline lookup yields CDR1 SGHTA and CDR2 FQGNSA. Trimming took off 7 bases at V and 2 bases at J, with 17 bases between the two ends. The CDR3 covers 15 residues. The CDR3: CASTAGRGTNYGYTF. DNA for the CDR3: TGTGCCAGCACCGCCGGACGAGGAACCAACTATGGCTACACCTTC.

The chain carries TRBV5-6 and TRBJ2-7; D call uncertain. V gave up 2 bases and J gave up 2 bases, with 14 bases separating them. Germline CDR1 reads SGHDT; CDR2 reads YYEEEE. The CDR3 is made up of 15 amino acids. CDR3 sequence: CASSLLGNWAYEQYF. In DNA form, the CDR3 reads TGTGCCAGCAGCTTACTTGGAAATTGGGCCTACGAGCAGTACTTC.

The CDR3 nucleotides are TGTGCCAGCAGTTTACCAGCGGGAAACCCTTCCTACGAGCAGTACTTC. It translates to CASSLPAGNPSYEQYF. V usage is TRBV28 and J usage is TRBJ2-7, with 7 bases matching TRBD2. This CDR3 region has 16 residues. V trimming: 2 bases; J trimming: 1 base; junction bases outside the gene matches: 8. CDR1 is MDHEN and CDR2 is SYDVKM in the germline V gene.

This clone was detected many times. The CDR3 nucleotides read TGTGCCAGCAGACCCAGTCCGGCTAATGAAAAACTGTTTTTT. Translating gives CASRPSPANEKLFF. V and J are TRBV28 and TRBJ1-4, with D hard to call. Germline loops: CDR1 MDHEN, CDR2 SYDVKM. V shed 6 bases and J shed 3 bases, with 11 bases lying between them. The CDR3 runs 14 residues.

The DNA for the CDR3 is TGTGCCACCGGAGCCGGGACATCGTCGTCCTACGAGCAGTACTTC. This codes for CATGAGTSSSYEQYF. The chain recombines TRBV15 with TRBJ2-7; tentative D call: TRBD1 (6 bases). The germline gives CDR1 LNHNV, CDR2 YYDKDF (reference sequence). Trimming shortened V by 8 bases and J by 1 base, and 18 bases separated the two germline ends. The CDR3 extends over 15 amino acids.

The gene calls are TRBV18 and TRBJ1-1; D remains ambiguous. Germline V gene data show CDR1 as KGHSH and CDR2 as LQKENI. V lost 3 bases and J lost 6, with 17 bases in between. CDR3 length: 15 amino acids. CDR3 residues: CASSPPGSRGSEAFF. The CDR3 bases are TGTGCCAGCTCACCTCCTGGGTCGAGAGGGTCTGAAGCTTTCTTT.

CDR3 protein: CASSLLSGVGGYTF. Here the CDR3 DNA reads TGTGCCAGCAGTTTATTATCCGGGGTCGGTGGCTACACCTTC. The V gene is TRBV27, the J gene TRBJ1-2; D is uncertain. Germline V gene lookup returns CDR1 MNHEY and CDR2 SMNVEV (reference sequence). The V gene lost 1 base and the J gene lost 7 bases, with 13 bases spanning the gap. This CDR3 is 14 amino acids long.

The CDR3, as DNA: TGTGCCAGCAGGGAGAGGACAGGGGGCGCGGGTGAAGCTTTCTTT. Translated, it gives CASRERTGGAGEAFF. V gene TRBV6-4 combines with J gene TRBJ1-1; 11 bases map to TRBD1. CDR1 is MRHNA and CDR2 is SNTAGT in the germline V gene. Losses at the gene ends were 6 bases for V and 7 bases for J; bases not matched to a gene: 10. This CDR3 comprises 15 residues.

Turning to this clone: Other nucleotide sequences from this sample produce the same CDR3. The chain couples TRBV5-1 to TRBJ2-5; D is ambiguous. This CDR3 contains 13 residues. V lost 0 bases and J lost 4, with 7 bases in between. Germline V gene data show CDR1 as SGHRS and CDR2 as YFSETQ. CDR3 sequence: CASSLDWGETQYF. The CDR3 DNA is TGCGCCAGCAGCTTGGACTGGGGAGAGACCCAGTACTTC.

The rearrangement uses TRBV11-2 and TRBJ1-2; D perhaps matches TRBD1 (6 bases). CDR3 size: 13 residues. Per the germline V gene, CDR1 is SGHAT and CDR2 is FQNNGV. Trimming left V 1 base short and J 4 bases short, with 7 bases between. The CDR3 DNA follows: TGTGCCAGCAGCTTAGGCAGGGGCTATGGCTACACCTTC. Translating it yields CASSLGRGYGYTF.